These T cell receptor beta chains were read from a single sample in a study of beta chain features in type 1 diabetes. Clones were sequenced by immunoSEQ multiplex PCR, and TCRdb holds only the in-frame ones, with some missing. In the table there are some 250,000 clones, less than 35% of which are singletons. Sequenced input: central memory CD4+ T cells from blood. Receptors were obtained from a man aged 25 to 40 in good health. Both conserved end residues are part of each CDR3. A clone size is listed for some rows: how often the clone was seen (once, few, many), or a class if it is expanded.

v_gene	j_gene	abundance	CDR3aa
TRBV7-9	TRBJ2-3	-	CASSFSGFTDTQYF
TRBV16	TRBJ2-3	few	CASSSVRETADTQYF
TRBV30	TRBJ2-5	few	CAWSGSTVLETQYF
TRBV5-5	TRBJ2-5	-	CASRQGQVMETQYF
TRBV18	TRBJ2-7	-	CASSPPHSGDSEQYF
TRBV29-1	TRBJ1-2	few	CSVSRGRDYGYTF
TRBV10-2	TRBJ2-7	-	CASSDRVAGNYEQYF
TRBV9	TRBJ2-5	once	CASSVAPQGRETQYF
TRBV4-3	TRBJ2-3	-	CASSQDGPPDTQYF
TRBV25-1	TRBJ1-5	-	CATGTAYSNQPQHF
TRBV30	TRBJ2-7	-	CAWSPIGVEQYF
TRBV9	TRBJ2-1	few	CASSTPGNEQFF
TRBV6-6	TRBJ2-3	few	CASSYIARTDTQYF
TRBV5-1	TRBJ2-5	-	CASSLQRMGQETQYF
TRBV18	TRBJ2-5	few	CASSPQGEEETQYF
TRBV14	TRBJ2-7	-	CASSLLGGGAYEQYF
TRBV5-6	TRBJ2-5	few	CASSPGLAGVLETQYF
TRBV30	TRBJ1-2	-	CAWISMGQANYGYTF
TRBV9	TRBJ2-1	-	CASSGASGRELWNEQFF
TRBV5-1	TRBJ2-7	-	CASSLGAGLYEQYF
TRBV6-5	TRBJ2-3	few	CASRTGDTQYF
TRBV2	TRBJ2-1	-	CASSKTGTHMDEQFF
TRBV20-1	TRBJ2-7	-	CSAVADEQYF
TRBV28	TRBJ2-2	few	CASSLLGLAGGPGELFF
TRBV6-1	TRBJ1-5	-	CASSRDNNQPQHF
TRBV21-1	TRBJ2-7	-	CASKLAGARYEQYF
TRBV7-8	TRBJ2-1	-	CASSVGDRGFSYNEQFF
TRBV10-3	TRBJ2-7	few	CAISEPGLNEQYF
TRBV9	TRBJ2-7	-	CASSPMDGTYEQYF
TRBV30	TRBJ1-4	-	CAWRDPPGGGTNEKLFF
TRBV10-3	TRBJ2-7	-	CAISEGNSGGYEQYF
TRBV9	TRBJ2-2	-	CASSVSGSNTGELFF
TRBV4-1	TRBJ2-3	-	CASSQGTGADTQYF
TRBV6-5	TRBJ2-3	-	CASRLAGGSTDTQYF
TRBV13	TRBJ1-1	-	CASSARGRLSTEAFF
TRBV5-1	TRBJ2-3	many	CASSLEVSGGGADTQYF
TRBV5-1	TRBJ2-3	few	CASSLYDSSTDTQYF
TRBV7-2	TRBJ2-5	-	CASSPRSGSAETQYF
TRBV5-6	TRBJ2-5	-	CASSADSGAEGETQYF
TRBV10-3	TRBJ2-3	once	CAIRPGLAGSSTDTQYF
TRBV7-8	TRBJ2-3	-	CASSLQGAGDTQYF
TRBV7-8	TRBJ1-5	-	CASSFSSDSRNNQPQHF
TRBV30	TRBJ1-4	many	CAWRSQGHVLEKLFF
TRBV30	TRBJ2-3	-	CAWSGVAQDTQYF
TRBV5-1	TRBJ2-1	-	CASSLTSGTYNEQFF
TRBV6-5	TRBJ2-1	-	CASSLLGFYNEQFF
TRBV28	TRBJ2-3	-	CASSLPGSDTQYF
TRBV30	TRBJ1-5	-	CAWSPQANQPQHF
TRBV25-1	TRBJ2-1	-	CASSELDGRSSSYNEQFF
TRBV11-2	TRBJ2-4	-	CASSRPSGGSKNIQYF
TRBV30	TRBJ2-1	few	CAWSPGQYNEQFF
TRBV30	TRBJ1-1	-	CAWSYLRDLNTEAFF
TRBV7-2	TRBJ2-3	few	CASSPGRQPTDTQYF
TRBV5-1	TRBJ2-7	-	CASSLVPGEQYF
TRBV5-4	TRBJ2-1	few	CASSLLSGRVNEQFF
TRBV11-2	TRBJ2-7	-	CASSSAAGYEQYF
TRBV28	TRBJ2-7	-	CASSLRGTGPYEQYF
TRBV5-4	TRBJ2-7	few	CASTLTGTGPAEQYF
TRBV7-9	TRBJ2-1	-	CASSSGTSNEQFF